This T cell receptor beta chain was identified during a study of OX40 agonist ivuxolimab in advanced cancers. V was shortened by 3 bases and J by 4 bases, with 22 bases between the two germline ends. The CDR3 spans 18 residues. The V gene's germline CDR1 is MGHRA and CDR2 YSYEKL. The data were produced by immunoSEQ multiplex PCR, yet TCRdb's version contains in-frame clones alone and is incomplete. The table shows tens of thousands of clones, with more than 75% occurring only once. This TCR derives from an adult with an advanced solid tumor such as melanoma, head and neck, liver or kidney cancer. The rearrangement joins TRBV4-1 to TRBJ1-5, with TRBD1 as a possible D gene (6 bases). Sequencing used CD4+ or CD8+ T cells sorted from blood, obtained in a trial of the OX40 agonist ivuxolimab. CDR3 sequence (DNA): TGCGCCAGCAGCCACCTGGGCCAGGGACAAATAGGGAATCAGCCCCAGCATTTT. It translates to CASSHLGQGQIGNQPQHF.